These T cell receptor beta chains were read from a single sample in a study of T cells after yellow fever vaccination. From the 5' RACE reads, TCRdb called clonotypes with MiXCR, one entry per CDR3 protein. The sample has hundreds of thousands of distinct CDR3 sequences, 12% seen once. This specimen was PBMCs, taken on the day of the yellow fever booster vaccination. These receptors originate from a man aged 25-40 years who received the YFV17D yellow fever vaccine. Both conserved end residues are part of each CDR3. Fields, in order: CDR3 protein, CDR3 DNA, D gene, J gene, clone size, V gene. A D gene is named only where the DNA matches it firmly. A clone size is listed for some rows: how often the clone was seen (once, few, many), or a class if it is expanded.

cdr3_aa: CAISESPGELFF
cdr3_nt: TGTGCCATCAGTGAGTCGCCCGGGGAGCTGTTTTTT
d_call: -
j_call: TRBJ2-2
clone_size: -
v_call: TRBV10-3

cdr3_aa: CASSDRDRGEEKLFF
cdr3_nt: TGTGCCAGCAGCGACCGGGACAGGGGCGAGGAAAAACTGTTTTTT
d_call: TRBD1
j_call: TRBJ1-4
clone_size: many
v_call: TRBV7-2

cdr3_aa: CASSLVVTGRLDSYNEQFF
cdr3_nt: TGTGCCAGCAGCTTAGTCGTTACAGGACGATTGGACTCCTACAATGAGCAGTTCTTC
d_call: -
j_call: TRBJ2-1
clone_size: -
v_call: TRBV11-2

cdr3_aa: CASSVGPIQYF
cdr3_nt: TGTGCCAGCAGCGTCGGGCCGATACAGTACTTC
d_call: -
j_call: TRBJ2-5
clone_size: -
v_call: TRBV2

cdr3_aa: CASRQGSEAFF
cdr3_nt: TGTGCCAGCAGACAGGGGTCTGAAGCTTTCTTT
d_call: TRBD1
j_call: TRBJ1-1
clone_size: -
v_call: TRBV6-5

cdr3_aa: CASSLHPLLGQYF
cdr3_nt: TGTGCCAGCAGCCTCCACCCCCTCCTGGGGCAGTACTTC
d_call: -
j_call: TRBJ2-7
clone_size: -
v_call: TRBV21-1

cdr3_aa: CASSQGHPPRDTQYF
cdr3_nt: TGCGCCAGCAGCCAAGGACATCCCCCCAGGGATACGCAGTATTTT
d_call: -
j_call: TRBJ2-3
clone_size: -
v_call: TRBV5-1

cdr3_aa: CASSQWTGGINEQFF
cdr3_nt: TGTGCCAGCAGCCAATGGACAGGGGGTATCAATGAGCAGTTCTTC
d_call: TRBD1
j_call: TRBJ2-1
clone_size: -
v_call: TRBV12-3/TRBV12-4

cdr3_aa: CSARVGTDHNQPQHF
cdr3_nt: TGCAGTGCTAGAGTGGGGACAGATCACAATCAGCCCCAGCATTTT
d_call: TRBD1
j_call: TRBJ1-5
clone_size: few
v_call: TRBV20-1

cdr3_aa: CASSLAQGLLPQHF
cdr3_nt: TGTGCCAGCAGCTTAGCCCAGGGGCTTCTGCCCCAGCATTTT
d_call: -
j_call: TRBJ1-5
clone_size: -
v_call: TRBV7-2

cdr3_aa: CASSQEPRRTDTQYF
cdr3_nt: TGCGCCAGCAGCCAAGAGCCCCGGCGAACAGATACGCAGTATTTT
d_call: -
j_call: TRBJ2-3
clone_size: few
v_call: TRBV4-1

cdr3_aa: CASSQTHLAGSLNEQFF
cdr3_nt: TGTGCCAGCAGTCAAACCCACCTAGCGGGAAGTTTGAATGAGCAGTTCTTC
d_call: TRBD2
j_call: TRBJ2-1
clone_size: few
v_call: TRBV6-1

cdr3_aa: CASSARDRYEQYF
cdr3_nt: TGTGCCAGCAGCGCGCGGGACAGGTACGAGCAGTACTTC
d_call: TRBD1
j_call: TRBJ2-7
clone_size: -
v_call: TRBV5-6

cdr3_aa: CASIALSGSSYEQYF
cdr3_nt: TGTGCCAGCATCGCTCTCAGCGGGAGCTCCTACGAGCAGTACTTC
d_call: TRBD2
j_call: TRBJ2-7
clone_size: -
v_call: TRBV6-1

cdr3_aa: CASSLNPGLAGPSSYEQYF
cdr3_nt: TGTGCCAGCAGCCTTAACCCCGGACTAGCGGGACCGAGCTCCTACGAGCAGTACTTC
d_call: TRBD2
j_call: TRBJ2-7
clone_size: few
v_call: TRBV5-6

cdr3_aa: CASSWDRRFYEQYF
cdr3_nt: TGTGCCAGCAGCTGGGACAGGAGATTCTACGAGCAGTACTTC
d_call: TRBD1
j_call: TRBJ2-7
clone_size: -
v_call: TRBV7-2

cdr3_aa: CAIAPGSYEQYF
cdr3_nt: TGTGCCATCGCCCCAGGCTCCTACGAGCAGTACTTC
d_call: -
j_call: TRBJ2-7
clone_size: few
v_call: TRBV10-3

cdr3_aa: CASSETSGRARETQYF
cdr3_nt: TGTGCCAGCAGCGAAACTAGCGGGAGGGCCCGAGAGACCCAGTACTTC
d_call: TRBD2
j_call: TRBJ2-5
clone_size: -
v_call: TRBV7-2

cdr3_aa: CATSDLTGAGGQFF
cdr3_nt: TGTGCCACCAGTGACCTGACGGGGGCGGGAGGGCAGTTCTTC
d_call: TRBD2
j_call: TRBJ2-1
clone_size: -
v_call: TRBV24-1

cdr3_aa: CASSLAAGGEDTQYF
cdr3_nt: TGTGCCAGCAGCTTAGCAGCAGGGGGTGAAGATACGCAGTATTTT
d_call: TRBD1
j_call: TRBJ2-3
clone_size: -
v_call: TRBV7-6

cdr3_aa: CASSLGLVQDEQFF
cdr3_nt: TGTGCCAGCAGCCTGGGACTAGTGCAGGATGAGCAGTTCTTC
d_call: TRBD2
j_call: TRBJ2-1
clone_size: -
v_call: TRBV7-8

cdr3_aa: CASSLGGGEITYNEQFF
cdr3_nt: TGTGCCAGCAGTTTAGGGGGTGGCGAAATAACCTACAATGAGCAGTTCTTC
d_call: -
j_call: TRBJ2-1
clone_size: many
v_call: TRBV28

cdr3_aa: CATARGGRVETQYF
cdr3_nt: TGTGCCACCGCCCGGGGGGGGAGGGTAGAGACCCAGTACTTC
d_call: TRBD2
j_call: TRBJ2-5
clone_size: -
v_call: TRBV15

cdr3_aa: CASSLESGRNTEAFF
cdr3_nt: TGCGCCAGCAGCTTGGAGTCAGGGAGGAACACTGAAGCTTTCTTT
d_call: -
j_call: TRBJ1-1
clone_size: many
v_call: TRBV5-1

cdr3_aa: CASSNGATQYF
cdr3_nt: TGTGCCAGCAGCAACGGGGCTACGCAGTATTTT
d_call: -
j_call: TRBJ2-3
clone_size: few
v_call: TRBV5-4

cdr3_aa: CASGRGSYNEQFF
cdr3_nt: TGTGCCAGCGGACGGGGGTCCTACAATGAGCAGTTCTTC
d_call: -
j_call: TRBJ2-1
clone_size: -
v_call: TRBV12-3/TRBV12-4

cdr3_aa: CASSPPTTGGPDTQYF
cdr3_nt: TGTGCCAGCAGCCCTCCTACGACAGGGGGCCCAGATACGCAGTATTTT
d_call: TRBD1
j_call: TRBJ2-3
clone_size: -
v_call: TRBV7-9

cdr3_aa: CASSLAVGSNEQFF
cdr3_nt: TGTGCCAGCAGCTTAGCGGTCGGATCCAATGAGCAGTTCTTC
d_call: -
j_call: TRBJ2-1
clone_size: -
v_call: TRBV7-2

cdr3_aa: CASSQDYSDTQYF
cdr3_nt: TGCGCCAGCAGCCAAGATTACTCGGATACGCAGTATTTT
d_call: -
j_call: TRBJ2-3
clone_size: few
v_call: TRBV4-1

cdr3_aa: CSARSQAGTGELFF
cdr3_nt: TGCAGTGCTAGATCCCAGGCTGGTACCGGGGAGCTGTTTTTT
d_call: -
j_call: TRBJ2-2
clone_size: -
v_call: TRBV20-1

cdr3_aa: CASSPAAGGGAFF
cdr3_nt: TGTGCCAGCAGCCCCGCCGCCGGCGGGGGAGCTTTCTTT
d_call: -
j_call: TRBJ1-1
clone_size: few
v_call: TRBV7-3

cdr3_aa: CASREWRDRAVSGANVLTF
cdr3_nt: TGTGCCAGCAGGGAATGGAGGGACAGGGCGGTTTCTGGGGCCAACGTCCTGACTTTC
d_call: TRBD1
j_call: TRBJ2-6
clone_size: -
v_call: TRBV2

cdr3_aa: CASSQRAGVSNEQYF
cdr3_nt: TGCGCCAGCAGCCAACGAGCGGGAGTCTCGAACGAGCAGTACTTC
d_call: TRBD2
j_call: TRBJ2-7
clone_size: -
v_call: TRBV4-1

cdr3_aa: CASGQYETQYF
cdr3_nt: TGTGCCAGCGGACAGTACGAGACCCAGTACTTC
d_call: -
j_call: TRBJ2-5
clone_size: -
v_call: TRBV2

cdr3_aa: CASSSRLAGTAEQYF
cdr3_nt: TGTGCCAGCAGCTCCCGACTAGCGGGGACGGCTGAGCAGTACTTC
d_call: TRBD2
j_call: TRBJ2-7
clone_size: few
v_call: TRBV7-2

cdr3_aa: CASSPDRGTPPLHF
cdr3_nt: TGCGCCAGCAGCCCCGACAGGGGAACGCCACCCCTCCACTTT
d_call: TRBD1
j_call: TRBJ1-6
clone_size: -
v_call: TRBV5-1

cdr3_aa: CASRPGTAYNEQFF
cdr3_nt: TGTGCCAGCAGACCCGGGACAGCTTACAATGAGCAGTTCTTC
d_call: TRBD1
j_call: TRBJ2-1
clone_size: few
v_call: TRBV6-2/TRBV6-3

cdr3_aa: CATSRAENRDRNEQFF
cdr3_nt: TGTGCCACCAGCAGAGCCGAAAACCGAGACCGTAATGAGCAGTTCTTC
d_call: -
j_call: TRBJ2-1
clone_size: -
v_call: TRBV15

cdr3_aa: CCARTGSASGYNEQFF
cdr3_nt: TGCTGTGCTAGGACAGGTTCGGCTAGCGGATACAATGAGCAGTTCTTC
d_call: -
j_call: TRBJ2-1
clone_size: -
v_call: TRBV20-1